Given below is one TCR beta chain in context. The clone's antigen remains unknown. Per-base quality was not reported, and no clone a single base away is much larger than it. This sample stems from a study of blood T cell repertoires in COVID-19 (dated by TCRdb to the early 2020s). With regard to the full study: Samples from collaborators originated in the United States, Italy and Spain and spanned both the acute and convalescent phases of COVID-19. The sample metadata nearly always contained a de-identified subject ID, COVID-19 status, age in years and sex. The samples were drawn from two sources: the first 160 participants of the ongoing ImmuneRACE study, and fewer than 1,500 subjects contributed by 6 global collaborators. The prospective study material was composed of cDNA or gDNA derived from T cells, B-cell-depleted T cells, or PBMCs. The repertoires were made available in a free public database intended to serve as a resource for research on the immune response to SARS-CoV-2. Deeply sampled blood TCRbeta repertoires from subjects exposed to, actively infected with, or recovered from COVID-19 were included in the dataset. Where available, HLA class I and class II types were obtained from metadata supplied by the sample provider rather than from assay-based typing. General study outcomes and caveats: Clinical and demographic metadata were provided uncurated, with the amount varying by source and participant.

TCRbeta CDR3 regions were amplified from genomic DNA using the immunoSEQ Assay, a bias-controlled multiplex PCR. Regarding the original processing steps: The number of nucleated cells in each sample was estimated from the amplification of reference gene primers within the assay. Sequence reads were collapsed and filtered to measure the absolute abundance of every unique TCRbeta CDR3 rearrangement. For each sample, productive Simpson clonality was calculated as the square root of Simpson's diversity index across productive rearrangements. Sourced from immuneACCESS, this table was stored by TCRdb with only in-frame sequences that have V and J called. A share of the clones is absent; for the studies checked, an unresolved V gene accounts for under half, and the remainder has no known explanation. V, J and clone size are those of that table, while D and trimming were read from the DNA. The sample table holds about 170,000 clones, of which 80% to 90% were seen once. The ten largest clones represent about 14% of the sample.

At one collaborating source in Seattle, patients were enrolled during active infection and were followed longitudinally through the course of disease. Each collaborating institution followed its own protocols to collect whole blood in K2EDTA tubes. Collaborator samples were shipped for TCRbeta analysis as frozen whole blood, isolated PBMCs, or DNA extracted from either sample type. The CDR3, from cysteine to phenylalanine, totals 15 residues. Only the CDR3 portion is preserved as DNA: 45 bases, with reading frame beginning at the first base. The germline V gene encodes CDR1 SGHDT and CDR2 YYEEEE. Here V drops 2 bases and J drops 4 bases, and the junction holds 5 bases not matched to any gene.

The rearrangement combines TRBV5-6 with TRBJ1-5, and 8 bases in between align with TRBD1. The TCR was taken from a woman in her seventies with COVID-19, enrolled during active disease. Sample: peripheral blood. The CDR3: CASSLRQGTNQPQHF. The bases are TGTGCCAGCAGCTTACGACAGGGGACAAATCAGCCCCAGCATTTT.